These T cell receptor beta chains were read from a single sample in a study of untreated major depressive disorder. Repertoires were generated with immunoSEQ multiplex PCR, while TCRdb's copy carries only in-frame clones and drops some. The sample has about 20,000 clones; 87% are singletons. The material sequenced was CD4+ T cells from PBMCs. The receptors were sampled from a woman aged 30 to 39 in good health. Each CDR3 is given with its conserved first and last residue. The D gene is left open where the match is weak. Size values are once, few and many counts, or a class for expanded clones, and some rows have none.

NA	NA	TRBV30	TRBJ1-5	TGTGCCTGGAGCGTAGGAGATCGGGAGGGTCAGCCCCAGCATTTT	CAWSVGDREGQPQHF
TRBD1	few	TRBV7-2	TRBJ1-2	TGTGCCAGCAGCTCCCAGACAGGGCCCTATGGCTACACCTTC	CASSSQTGPYGYTF
TRBD1	NA	TRBV28	TRBJ2-5	TGTGCCATCGGGACAGGCTTAAGGACCCAGTACTTC	CAIGTGLRTQYF
TRBD1	NA	TRBV5-1	TRBJ2-2	TGCGCCAGCAGTAGGGGACAGAACCCCCTTGGGGAGCTGTTTTTT	CASSRGQNPLGELFF
NA	NA	TRBV7-8	TRBJ1-4	TGTGCCAGCAGCTTCCAAAGGGTTAACGAAAAACTGTTTTTT	CASSFQRVNEKLFF
NA	NA	TRBV30	TRBJ1-2	TGTGCCTGGAGGAAAAGGGGATTAAAATATGGCTACACCTTC	CAWRKRGLKYGYTF
NA	NA	TRBV25-1	TRBJ1-1	TGTGCCAGCAGTGCTCAGGGTCGGTGGAGCGCTTTCTTT	CASSAQGRWSAFF
NA	NA	TRBV9	TRBJ1-1	TGTGCCAGCAGCCCACGACTTGACAGCACGAACACTGAAGCTTTCTTT	CASSPRLDSTNTEAFF
NA	NA	TRBV19	TRBJ2-1	TGTGCCAGTAGTATCGGGCAGGTAGACAATGAGCAGTTCTTC	CASSIGQVDNEQFF
TRBD2	NA	TRBV7-2	TRBJ2-1	TGTGCCAGCAGCTTTAGGGGAGCGGGGGGCTACAATGAGCAGTTCTTC	CASSFRGAGGYNEQFF
TRBD1	NA	TRBV23-1	TRBJ1-4	TGCGCCAGCAGTCACCCTTCAGGGGGCAGTGAAAAACTGTTTTTT	CASSHPSGGSEKLFF
TRBD2	NA	TRBV5-1	TRBJ2-5	TGCGCCAGCAGCCCCGGGACTAGCGGGGGGGGGACCCAGTACTTC	CASSPGTSGGGTQYF
NA	NA	TRBV7-8	TRBJ2-3	TGTGCCAGCAGCTTCCGGCAGGACACAGATACGCAGTATTTT	CASSFRQDTDTQYF
NA	NA	TRBV6-5	TRBJ1-2	TGTGCCAGCAGTTACTCGATCGGGAGGGATGACTATGGCTACACCTTC	CASSYSIGRDDYGYTF
NA	NA	TRBV4-2	TRBJ2-1	TGTGCCAGCAGCCAACAGGGCTATGAGCAGTTCTTC	CASSQQGYEQFF
NA	medium-sized	TRBV2	TRBJ1-6	TGTGCCAGCAGTGAAGCTGGGGCAGGGACTAATTCACCCCTCCACTTT	CASSEAGAGTNSPLHF
NA	once	TRBV6-6	TRBJ1-1	TGTGCCAGCAAAGGGGGTGACACTGAAGCTTTCTTT	CASKGGDTEAFF
NA	NA	TRBV7-6	TRBJ1-4	TGTGCCAGCAGCTTATCCGGCTTGAGGGCTAATGAAAAACTGTTTTTT	CASSLSGLRANEKLFF
TRBD1	NA	TRBV10-1	TRBJ2-3	TGCGCCAGCAGTAGACCTATTCGCCCCGGGACAGAGTCTAGCACAGATACGCAGTATTTT	CASSRPIRPGTESSTDTQYF
TRBD1	few	TRBV30	TRBJ2-7	TGTGCCTGGACCTCCGGGACAGCTACCTACGAGCAGTACTTC	CAWTSGTATYEQYF
NA	NA	TRBV10-2	TRBJ1-1	TGCGCCAGCAGAAGAAACAGGGTTGTGAGCACTGAAGCTTTCTTT	CASRRNRVVSTEAFF
NA	NA	TRBV2	TRBJ2-3	TGTGCCAGTACAGCGGTGGTCGACACAGATACGCAGTATTTT	CASTAVVDTDTQYF
NA	NA	TRBV5-6	TRBJ1-3	TGTGCCAGCAGCTTGGGAACAGGCCGCTCTGGAAACACCATATATTTT	CASSLGTGRSGNTIYF
TRBD2	NA	TRBV7-6	TRBJ2-7	TGTGCCAGCAGCCTAGCGGAAGAGCAGTACTTC	CASSLAEEQYF
TRBD1	NA	TRBV4-3	TRBJ2-3	TGCGCCAGCAGCCACGGACAGGGCTACACAGATACGCAGTATTTT	CASSHGQGYTDTQYF
TRBD1	NA	TRBV27	TRBJ1-5	TGTGCCAGCAGTGAGACAGGGTCGGGGTATACGGGCAATCAGCCCCAGCATTTT	CASSETGSGYTGNQPQHF
TRBD1	NA	TRBV19	TRBJ1-1	TGTGCCAGTAGTCTACGGGACAGGCTAACTGAAGCTTTCTTT	CASSLRDRLTEAFF
NA	NA	TRBV4-1	TRBJ2-2	TGCGCCAGCAGCCGGGGAGATCCGGACTACACCGGGGAGCTGTTTTTT	CASSRGDPDYTGELFF
TRBD1	NA	TRBV5-4	TRBJ1-1	TGTGCCAGCAGCTTGGACGGGACAGGGAACACTGAAGCTTTCTTT	CASSLDGTGNTEAFF
NA	NA	TRBV7-2	TRBJ1-1	TGTGCCAGCAACCCCACGGGGGCTAACACTGAAGCTTTCTTT	CASNPTGANTEAFF
NA	once	TRBV28	TRBJ2-2	TGTGCCAGCAGGGGACAATGGAACACCGGGGAGCTGTTTTTT	CASRGQWNTGELFF
TRBD1	NA	TRBV30	TRBJ2-5	TGTGCCTGGAGTGCAGGGGGCGTCCAAGAGACCCAGTACTTC	CAWSAGGVQETQYF
NA	NA	TRBV6-6	TRBJ1-1	TGTGCCAGCAGTACAGGGAACACTGAAGCTTTCTTT	CASSTGNTEAFF
NA	NA	TRBV5-4	TRBJ2-1	TGTGCCAGCAGCTTGGCTTGGGGACGCAGGGATGCTCCGTTCTTC	CASSLAWGRRDAPFF
NA	NA	TRBV11-3	TRBJ2-3	TGTGCCAGCAGCTTAGATCGGGCACCAGATACGCAGTATTTT	CASSLDRAPDTQYF
NA	NA	TRBV21-1	TRBJ1-4	TGTGCCAGCAGCCCCAGAAACAGCGGAGCAACTAATGAAAAACTGTTTTTT	CASSPRNSGATNEKLFF
TRBD1	NA	TRBV7-3	TRBJ2-2	TGTGCCAGCAGCGCGCAGGGGGCGACCGGGGAGCTGTTTTTT	CASSAQGATGELFF
NA	NA	TRBV19	TRBJ1-2	TGTGCCACCGACAATGCCGCAGGATATGGCTACACCTTC	CATDNAAGYGYTF
NA	NA	TRBV5-8	TRBJ2-6	TGTGCCAGCAGCTTGGGACCAGGGCTCTCTGGGGCCAACGTCCTGACTTTC	CASSLGPGLSGANVLTF
NA	NA	TRBV18	TRBJ2-5	TGTGCCAGCTCACCCGAGCTATATAGGGAGACCCAGTACTTC	CASSPELYRETQYF
NA	NA	TRBV4-1	TRBJ1-4	TGCGCCAGCAGCCCACCGGGGCTATATGAAAAACTGTTTTTT	CASSPPGLYEKLFF